This T cell receptor beta chain was profiled in a study of shared clonotypes between healthy human individuals. The data were produced by immunoSEQ multiplex PCR, yet TCRdb's version contains in-frame clones alone and is incomplete. The profile shows some 1.5 million clones, approximately 98% of them singletons. The sequencing sample was made of naive CD4+ T cells sorted from blood. Documented subset: CD45RA+ positively selected. This sequence originates from a man aged 25 to 45 in good health.

This chain's CDR3 is CASSLRLAGTDTQYF. DNA of the CDR3: TGTGCCAGCAGCTTAAGGCTAGCGGGCACAGATACGCAGTATTTT. The rearrangement joins TRBV7-6 to TRBJ2-3, with TRBD2 identical over 7 bases. After removal of 2 bases from V and 1 base from J, the junction contained 3 bases not matched to a gene. The CDR3 sequence is 15 residues long. The germline V gene encodes CDR1 SGHVS and CDR2 FNYEAQ.